Each of the 31 T cell receptor beta chains below was sequenced from the same sample in a study of blood T cell repertoires in COVID-19. The data were produced by immunoSEQ multiplex PCR, yet TCRdb's version contains in-frame clones alone and is incomplete. The repertoire holds 180,000 or so clones, with approximately 84% as singletons. The sample comprised peripheral blood. These receptors came from a woman older than 75 with acute or convalescent COVID-19.

The CDR3 loop is CASSLGTHYGYTF. The CDR3 nucleotides read TGTGCCAGCAGCTTGGGGACACACTATGGCTACACCTTC. This sequence joins TRBV5-6 and TRBJ1-2; D perhaps matches TRBD1 (5 bases). Per the germline V gene, CDR1 is SGHDT and CDR2 is YYEEEE. Trimming removed 0 bases at V and 3 bases at J, with 6 bases between. This CDR3 region has 13 residues.

The chain couples TRBV30 to TRBJ1-6; 7 bases fit TRBD1. Germline CDR1 GTSNPN, CDR2 SVGIG (reference sequence). V lost 3 bases and J lost 10; bases outside the gene matches: 9. CDR3 length equals 14 residues. The CDR3 DNA follows: TGTGCCTGGAGGTTTACAGGGGCTGGCTCACCCCTCCACTTT. Protein sequence: CAWRFTGAGSPLHF.

The rearrangement joins TRBV5-1 to TRBJ2-1, with TRBD1 as a possible D gene (5 bases). Trimming shortened V by 7 bases and J by 7 bases, and 9 bases separated the two germline ends. Germline assignment: CDR1 SGHRS and CDR2 YFSETQ. This CDR3 is built from 11 residues. The CDR3 nucleotides read TGCGCCAGCCGAGACAGAAATGAGCAGTTCTTC. It encodes CASRDRNEQFF.

This clone was detected a few times. The chain is built from TRBV24-1 and TRBJ2-2, with 7 bases matching TRBD1. CDR1 is KGHDR, CDR2 SFDVKD, per germline. Trimming took 2 bases from V and 0 from J; bases not matched to a gene: 8. The CDR3 has 18 residues. The CDR3 DNA is TGTGCCACCAGTGATTCCCCACTTGGGACAGCGAACACCGGGGAGCTGTTTTTT. Translating it yields CATSDSPLGTANTGELFF.

The chain is built from TRBV11-2 and TRBJ2-1, with TRBD2 identical over 12 bases. The J segment lost 10 bases and the V segment lost 6 bases, leaving 13 bases of the junction unmatched. CDR3 length: 16 amino acids. Germline-derived CDR1 and CDR2 are SGHAT and FQNNGV. The DNA for the CDR3 is TGTGCCAGCAGGCCCGAGGGGACTAGCGGGCCCGACGAGCAGTTCTTC. Amino acids: CASRPEGTSGPDEQFF.

This clone was recorded once. The J gene is TRBJ2-2, the V gene TRBV13; D unclear. In germline, CDR1 is PRHDT, CDR2 FYEKMQ (reference sequence). The CDR3 has 15 amino acids. The V gene lost 1 base and the J gene lost 2 bases, with 8 bases spanning the gap. The DNA of the CDR3 is TGTGCCAGCAGCTTAGTCGACTCTAACACCGGGGAGCTGTTTTTT. This gives the protein CASSLVDSNTGELFF.

This clone showed up just once. The chain couples TRBV30 to TRBJ1-6; D not resolved. V lost 1 base, J lost 14 bases, and 9 bases lay in between. The CDR3 sequence is 11 residues long. Germline lookup yields CDR1 GTSNPN and CDR2 SVGIG (reference sequence). The CDR3 is CAWSEEEALHF. The CDR3 DNA reads TGTGCCTGGAGTGAAGAGGAGGCCCTCCACTTT.

This chain uses TRBV5-1 with TRBJ1-1; D is undetermined. CDR3 length: 17 amino acids. The germline V gene encodes CDR1 SGHRS and CDR2 YFSETQ. Deletions cut 0 bases from V and 0 bases from J, with 15 bases between. The CDR3 nucleotides read TGCGCCAGCAGCTTGGACGGCGGCAGAACTATGAACACTGAAGCTTTCTTT. Translated: CASSLDGGRTMNTEAFF.

This sequence joins TRBV2 and TRBJ1-2, with D perhaps matching TRBD1 (5 bases). This CDR3 is 16 amino acids long. The V gene lost 3 bases and the J gene lost 2 bases, with 16 bases spanning the gap. Germline CDR1 and CDR2: SNHLY and FYNNEI. The CDR3 loop is CASSEQGSGLNYGYTF. The CDR3 DNA is TGTGCCAGCAGTGAGCAGGGTAGCGGATTAAACTATGGCTACACCTTC.

The V and J genes are TRBV4-3 and TRBJ1-5; no clear D. Per germline, CDR1 LGHNA and CDR2 YSLEER. This CDR3 has 14 amino acids. Trimming removed 1 base at V and 2 bases at J, with 6 bases between. The CDR3 spells CASSQGWRNQPQHF. In DNA form, the CDR3 reads TGCGCCAGCAGCCAAGGGTGGCGCAATCAGCCCCAGCATTTT.

This clone was observed a handful of times. The gene calls are TRBV7-2 and TRBJ2-7, with a possible D match to TRBD1 (5 bases). Per germline, CDR1 SGHTA and CDR2 FQGNSA. V gave up 5 bases and J gave up 1 base, with 15 bases separating them. The CDR3 is made up of 15 amino acids. CDR3 amino acids: CASSHNVQASYEQYF. CDR3 nucleotides: TGTGCCAGCAGCCACAACGTACAGGCTTCCTACGAGCAGTACTTC.

The chain uses TRBV6-1 and TRBJ2-3; TRBD2 is a possible D gene (5 bases). Trimming removed 2 bases from V and 2 bases from J, with 20 bases in between. The CDR3 contains 18 residues. Germline CDR1 reads MNHNS; CDR2 reads SASEGT. The CDR3 region has the DNA TGTGCCAGCAGTGAAACGGGAATTTGGACCAAATTCACAGATACGCAGTATTTT. As protein: CASSETGIWTKFTDTQYF.

This clone was detected only once. This rearrangement joins TRBV18 to TRBJ2-3; D might be TRBD1 (5 bases). The CDR3 is made up of 13 amino acids. V lost 2 bases, J lost 6 bases, and 9 bases lay in between. The germline V gene encodes CDR1 KGHSH and CDR2 LQKENI. Here the CDR3 reads CASSPGAGDTQYF. The CDR3 DNA sequence: TGTGCCAGCTCACCAGGGGCTGGGGATACGCAGTATTTT. Full variable domain (remainder filled in from reference TRBV18 and TRBJ2-3): NAGVMQNPRHLVRRRGQEARLRCSPMKGHSHVYWYRQLPEEGLKFMVYLQKENIIDESGMPKERFSAEFPKEGPSILRIQQVVRGDSAAYFCASSPGAGDTQYFGPGTRLTVL.

The sample holds a few counts of this clone. The chain links TRBV7-8 to TRBJ1-1, with D unresolved. This CDR3 has 14 residues. The V end was cut by 1 base, the J end by 3 bases, with 9 bases between. From germline, CDR1 is SGHVS and CDR2 FQNEAQ. The CDR3 here is CASSLVPRYTEAFF. CDR3 nucleotides: TGTGCCAGCAGCTTAGTCCCTCGGTACACTGAAGCTTTCTTT.

This clone was observed a handful of times. V usage is TRBV18 and J usage is TRBJ1-2; the D gene is possibly TRBD1 (6 bases). There are 15 residues in the CDR3. Germline lookup yields CDR1 KGHSH and CDR2 LQKENI. V lost 3 bases to trimming and J lost 1 base, with 12 bases between them. The CDR3 is CASSPPTGVNYGYTF. In DNA, the CDR3 is TGTGCCAGCTCACCCCCGACAGGAGTTAACTATGGCTACACCTTC.

The CDR3 reads CSVEKTTDSLRTDTQYF. The CDR3 DNA reads TGCAGCGTTGAAAAGACTACTGACTCCCTCAGGACAGATACGCAGTATTTT. The chain is built from TRBV29-1 and TRBJ2-3, with D tentatively TRBD2 (5 bases). Germline values: CDR1 SQVTM, CDR2 ANQGSEA. Between the trimmed V and J ends, which lost 2 bases and 3 bases, there was a span of 21 bases. The CDR3 has 17 residues.

The rearrangement joins TRBV5-1 to TRBJ1-5; possibly TRBD1 for D (5 bases). Looked up from germline, CDR1 is SGHRS and CDR2 is YFSETQ. There are 15 residues in the CDR3. V was trimmed by 2 bases and J by 7 bases, leaving 16 bases between them. CDR3 sequence (DNA): TGCGCCAGCAGCTTAGGCGACAGTGTTCAACAGCCCCAGCATTTT. Protein product: CASSLGDSVQQPQHF.

V and J are TRBV18 and TRBJ2-3; possible D gene TRBD1, 7 bases. Germline V gene sequence: CDR1 KGHSH, CDR2 LQKENI. V dropped 3 bases and J dropped 5 bases, with 15 bases sitting between them. The CDR3 sequence is 15 residues long. The CDR3 is CASSPPGGQGDTQYF. In DNA, the CDR3 is TGTGCCAGCTCACCCCCAGGGGGGCAGGGAGATACGCAGTATTTT.

This chain joins TRBV7-8 and TRBJ1-6; 8 bases align to TRBD1. Trimming cost V 1 base and J 9 bases; bases outside gene matches: 5. CDR1 and CDR2 (germline): SGHVS, FQNEAQ. This CDR3 has 15 residues. CDR3 loop: CASSLGTGIRSPLHF. CDR3 DNA: TGTGCCAGCAGCTTAGGGACAGGGATTCGTTCACCCCTCCACTTT.

The chain links TRBV5-1 to TRBJ2-5; perhaps TRBD1 as D (5 bases). Germline V gives CDR1 SGHRS, CDR2 YFSETQ. Deletions cut 4 bases from V and 1 base from J, with 8 bases between. The CDR3 sequence is 13 residues long. The CDR3 reads CASSPDSQETQYF. The CDR3 nucleotides read TGCGCCAGCAGCCCCGACAGCCAAGAGACCCAGTACTTC.

This rearrangement joins TRBV11-2 to TRBJ2-7, with unresolved D. Germline V gives CDR1 SGHAT, CDR2 FQNNGV. Trimming left V 7 bases short and J 3 bases short, with 22 bases between. This CDR3 contains 16 residues. The CDR3 protein is CASTLLNGGVIYEQYF. CDR3 DNA sequence: TGTGCCAGCACTCTACTGAATGGCGGAGTAATCTACGAGCAGTACTTC.

This sequence joins TRBV20-1 and TRBJ1-3, with D uncertain. With 3 bases removed from V and 0 bases from J, the gap between germline ends came to 9 bases. This CDR3 region has 14 residues. From germline, CDR1 is DFQATT and CDR2 SNEGSKA (reference sequence). The CDR3 region is CSASGSNSGNTIYF. CDR3 in DNA: TGCAGTGCTAGTGGGAGTAACTCTGGAAACACCATATATTTT.

This clone showed up just a few times. J is TRBJ2-7 and V is TRBV5-1; the match to TRBD1 covers 7 bases. Germline V lookup: CDR1 SGHRS, CDR2 YFSETQ. The CDR3 contains 15 residues. V dropped 2 bases and J dropped 6; count of bases not matched to a gene: 11. The CDR3 spells CASSFGDRPFGEQYF. The CDR3 nucleotides read TGCGCCAGCAGCTTCGGGGACAGACCCTTCGGCGAGCAGTACTTC.

In its sample, this clone was seen once. The chain is built from TRBV5-5 and TRBJ2-3; 8 bases align to TRBD1. The CDR3 runs 17 residues. Germline V CDR1 and CDR2: SGHKS, YYEKEE (reference sequence). Germline trimming cut 4 bases from V and 4 bases from J; bases unmatched to any gene: 14. The CDR3 nucleotides are TGTGCCAGCAGCCAGCATGGACAGGGAGCAGGTTCAGATACGCAGTATTTT. It codes for CASSQHGQGAGSDTQYF.

The rearrangement links TRBV15 to TRBJ1-1, with D maybe TRBD1 (5 bases). Germline V gene sequence: CDR1 LNHNV, CDR2 YYDKDF (reference sequence). This CDR3 has 16 residues. The germline V and J ends were trimmed by 0 bases and 0 bases, with 11 bases remaining between them. The CDR3 sequence is CATSRDQGKLNTEAFF. CDR3 DNA: TGTGCCACCAGCAGAGATCAGGGCAAACTGAACACTGAAGCTTTCTTT.

The J gene is TRBJ2-3, the V gene TRBV9, with D possibly being TRBD1 (6 bases). The ends were cut back, 3 bases at V and 5 bases at J, with 7 bases in the middle. This CDR3 comprises 12 residues. Germline V CDR1 and CDR2: SGDLS, YYNGEE. The CDR3 region has the DNA TGTGCCAGCAGCGCGGACAGAGATACGCAGTATTTT. This gives the protein CASSADRDTQYF.

This clone showed up just a few times. The chain combines TRBV27 with TRBJ1-1; D is perhaps TRBD1 (6 bases). Germline CDR1 is MNHEY and CDR2 is SMNVEV (reference sequence). With 6 bases removed from V and 1 base from J, the gap between germline ends came to 15 bases. The CDR3 has 15 amino acids. The CDR3 loop reads CASRTQGLSNTEAFF. The CDR3, as DNA: TGTGCCAGCAGGACTCAGGGGCTGTCGAACACTGAAGCTTTCTTT.

The V and J genes are TRBV6-2 or TRBV6-3 and TRBJ2-5; tentatively, D is TRBD1 (6 bases). Trimming cost V 5 bases and J 1 base, with 17 bases left between them. Germline V CDR1 and CDR2: MNHEY, SVGEGT. The CDR3 extends over 16 amino acids. DNA for the CDR3: TGTGCCAGCAGTCGGACCGGGACACGCTCCCAAGAGACCCAGTACTTC. This translates into CASSRTGTRSQETQYF.

This clone has just a few counts. The chain recombines TRBV7-2 with TRBJ1-2; D remains ambiguous. The V gene lost 1 base and the J gene lost 6 bases, with 18 bases spanning the gap. Germline-derived CDR1 and CDR2 are SGHTA and FQGNSA. The CDR3 has 16 residues. CDR3 in amino acids: CASSLVVQGSRHGYTF. The CDR3 region has the DNA TGTGCCAGCAGCTTAGTAGTGCAAGGGAGTCGACATGGCTACACCTTC.

The chain links TRBV6-5 to TRBJ1-2; D is possibly TRBD1 (5 bases). The CDR3 extends over 16 amino acids. V lost 0 bases and J 0 bases, leaving 11 bases between the germline ends. Germline assignment: CDR1 MNHEY and CDR2 SVGAGI. In DNA, the CDR3 is TGTGCCAGCAGTTACTCGACAGCAGCAGCTAACTATGGCTACACCTTC. It codes for CASSYSTAAANYGYTF.

This chain joins TRBV11-3 and TRBJ1-1; 8 bases map to TRBD1. V shed 5 bases and J 1 base; nucleotides not matched to a gene: 6. The germline V gene encodes CDR1 SGHNT and CDR2 YENEEA. The CDR3 consists of 15 residues. The DNA for the CDR3 is TGTGCCAGCAGCCATACCGGGACAGGGAACACTGAAGCTTTCTTT. This translates into CASSHTGTGNTEAFF.